This T cell receptor (beta chain) was identified in a study of blood T cells in healthy people across ages. Researchers isolated at least 6 million PBMCs per sample. Extraction yielded at least 5 micrograms of total RNA per sample. Germline-derived CDR1 and CDR2 are MNHEY and SVGAGI. CDR3 length: 14 residues. V was clipped by 0 bases and J by 3 bases, with 9 bases between them. A second roughly 6 to 11 cycle PCR used barcoded and J-beta primers. The template-switch adaptor was a 5' adaptor with 12 random nucleotides. It tagged each cDNA molecule. From the 5' RACE reads, TCRdb called clonotypes with MiXCR, one entry per CDR3 protein. The table lists 1.4 million or so distinct CDR3 sequences, less than 45% of them singletons, with over 3.5% in the top ten.

The chain uses TRBV6-5 and TRBJ2-7, with D possibly matching TRBD1 (5 bases). The clonotype was recovered from a woman aged 18 to 35 in good health. The sequencing input was blood. CDR3 region: CASSYSLTGYEQYF. The CDR3 nucleotides are TGTGCCAGCAGTTACTCCCTCACAGGCTACGAGCAGTACTTC.